The 27 T cell receptor beta chains presented below share a single source sample, sequenced in a study of shared clonotypes between healthy human individuals. The repertoire was sequenced with immunoSEQ multiplex PCR; TCRdb's copy has only in-frame clones and lacks some. The sample has hundreds of thousands of clones; about 95% are singletons. The sample was naive CD4+ T cells sorted from blood. The subset was: CD45RA+ positively selected. The origin of the receptors is a woman aged 30 to 39 in good health.

The chain couples TRBV28 to TRBJ2-2; D ambiguous. CDR1 is MDHEN and CDR2 is SYDVKM in the germline V gene. The ends were cut back, 2 bases at V and 1 base at J, with 11 bases in the middle. The CDR3 runs 16 residues. CDR3 DNA sequence: TGTGCCAGCAGTTTAAGTCGGCTAGGGAACACCGGGGAGCTGTTTTTT. Protein product: CASSLSRLGNTGELFF. Based on the CDR3 plus reference TRBV28 and TRBJ2-2, the full variable domain is DVKVTQSSRYLVKRTGEKVFLECVQDMDHENMFWYRQDPGLGLRLIYFSYDVKMKEKGDIPEGYSVSREKKERFSLILESASTNQTSMYLCASSLSRLGNTGELFFGEGSRLTVL.

The CDR3 sequence: CASSVGQGAVEQYF. CDR3 in DNA: TGTGCCAGCAGCGTAGGTCAGGGGGCGGTTGAGCAGTACTTC. The chain recombines TRBV9 with TRBJ2-7, with 8 bases fitting TRBD1. The CDR3 spans 14 residues. V was clipped by 0 bases and J by 7 bases; unmatched bases: 6. Germline V gene lookup returns CDR1 SGDLS and CDR2 YYNGEE.

The chain uses TRBV9 and TRBJ2-3; D is uncertain. V was shortened by 1 base and J by 4 bases, with 13 bases between the two germline ends. Germline loops: CDR1 SGDLS, CDR2 YYNGEE. The CDR3 contains 15 residues. CDR3 residues: CASSVMALEADTQYF. The CDR3 nucleotides read TGTGCCAGCAGCGTAATGGCCCTGGAAGCAGATACGCAGTATTTT.

The chain uses TRBV6-5 and TRBJ2-2; D is unclear. V gave up 2 bases and J gave up 0 bases, with 7 bases separating them. This CDR3 is 15 amino acids long. Germline CDR1 and CDR2: MNHEY and SVGAGI. The CDR3 reads CASSYGGTNTGELFF. DNA of the CDR3: TGTGCCAGCAGTTACGGTGGGACGAACACCGGGGAGCTGTTTTTT.

The chain has TRBV19 and TRBJ1-5; the D is unclear. The germline V gene encodes CDR1 LNHDA and CDR2 SQIVND (reference sequence). V was pared by 2 bases and J by 4 bases, with 6 bases between. CDR3 length equals 13 residues. The CDR3 DNA is TGTGCCAGTAGTATAATTGGGAATCAGCCCCAGCATTTT. Its translation: CASSIIGNQPQHF.

The V call is TRBV28, the J call TRBJ1-2; D perhaps matches TRBD1 (5 bases). The CDR3 length is 13 residues. Trimming pared 2 bases from V and 8 bases from J, leaving 12 bases between. Germline assignment: CDR1 MDHEN and CDR2 SYDVKM. The CDR3 DNA follows: TGTGCCAGCAGTTTAAGCAGGGAGAGGGGCTACACCTTC. It is translated as CASSLSRERGYTF.

V usage is TRBV13 and J usage is TRBJ2-2, with D maybe TRBD2 (6 bases). The CDR3 runs to 14 residues. The germline V gene encodes CDR1 PRHDT and CDR2 FYEKMQ (reference sequence). Trimming left V 10 bases short and J 6 bases short, with 18 bases between. Here the CDR3 DNA reads TGTGCCACCGCTAAGCGGAGGGCCGCCGGGGAGCTGTTTTTT. Its protein product is CATAKRRAAGELFF.

As concerns this clone: The identical CDR3 is also encoded by other nucleotide sequences in the sample. This rearrangement joins TRBV29-1 to TRBJ2-5; the D is unclear. V shed 4 bases and J shed 2 bases, with 2 bases lying between them. From germline, CDR1 is SQVTM and CDR2 ANQGSEA. CDR3 length: 10 amino acids. CDR3 region: CSVGQETQYF. The CDR3 DNA sequence: TGCAGCGTTGGGCAAGAGACCCAGTACTTC.

This sequence joins TRBV4-1 and TRBJ2-1; a weak D match, TRBD2 (5 bases). Between the trimmed V and J ends, which lost 4 bases and 0 bases, there was a span of 19 bases. This CDR3 is built from 18 residues. Germline lookup yields CDR1 MGHRA and CDR2 YSYEKL. Here the CDR3 DNA reads TGCGCCAGCAGCCCCACACGGCGCGGACTCACCTCCTACAATGAGCAGTTCTTC. Amino acid sequence: CASSPTRRGLTSYNEQFF.

In its sample, this clone was seen once. The chain has TRBV5-4 and TRBJ2-7; D is uncertain. V was shortened by 0 bases and J by 2 bases, with 15 bases between the two germline ends. The CDR3 runs 16 residues. The germline V gene has CDR1 SGHNT and CDR2 YYREEE (reference sequence). In DNA form, the CDR3 reads TGTGCCAGCAGCTTGGATTGGCGGAGTCTAACCTACGAGCAGTACTTC. Translation gives CASSLDWRSLTYEQYF.

Details on this clone: This CDR3 is also generated by other DNA sequences in the sample. The chain employs TRBV10-3 and TRBJ1-1; D might be TRBD1 (6 bases). The CDR3 sequence is 13 residues long. The V gene lost 4 bases and the J gene lost 1 base, with 7 bases spanning the gap. Germline CDR1 is ENHRY and CDR2 is SYGVKD. CDR3 loop: CAISAQGNTEAFF. CDR3 nucleotides: TGTGCCATCAGTGCACAGGGGAACACTGAAGCTTTCTTT.

V and J are TRBV7-2 and TRBJ2-2; the match to TRBD2 covers 8 bases. The CDR3 covers 16 residues. Germline V gives CDR1 SGHTA, CDR2 FQGNSA. The ends lost 5 bases at V and 5 bases at J; junction bases unmatched: 10. For the CDR3, the DNA is TGTGCCAGCAGCCCGACAGCGGGAGAAGTAACCGGGGAGCTGTTTTTT. Its protein is CASSPTAGEVTGELFF.

The chain employs TRBV5-3 and TRBJ1-5; no firm D call. TRBV5-3 carries the ORF label, with uncertain function. The CDR3 runs to 11 residues. V lost 5 bases to trimming and J lost 9 bases, with 9 bases between them. The CDR3 spells CARRRNWPQHF. The CDR3 coding sequence is TGTGCCAGAAGGAGGAACTGGCCCCAGCATTTT.

This chain links TRBV5-1 with TRBJ2-2; 7 nucleotides agree with TRBD2. The CDR3 runs to 16 residues. Germline CDR1 SGHRS, CDR2 YFSETQ. V lost 2 bases, J lost 0 bases, and 4 bases stayed unmatched. CDR3 DNA: TGCGCCAGCAGCTTTCTAGCGGAAACGAACACCGGGGAGCTGTTTTTT. This encodes CASSFLAETNTGELFF.

This rearrangement joins TRBV6-5 to TRBJ1-6; the D gene is possibly TRBD1 (6 bases). The CDR3 contains 15 residues. With 1 base removed from V and 5 bases from J, the gap between germline ends came to 9 bases. CDR1 is MNHEY and CDR2 is SVGAGI in the germline V gene. DNA of the CDR3: TGTGCCAGCAGTTACTTCGGACAGAATAATTCACCCCTCCACTTT. Amino acids: CASSYFGQNNSPLHF.

The rearrangement joins TRBV18 to TRBJ1-2, with TRBD1 identical over 7 bases. Germline trimming cut 3 bases from V and 3 bases from J; bases unmatched to any gene: 7. The CDR3 runs to 15 residues. Germline CDR1 and CDR2: KGHSH and LQKENI. This CDR3 reads CASSPPHGQDYGYTF. CDR3 DNA sequence: TGTGCCAGCTCACCCCCACACGGACAGGACTATGGCTACACCTTC.

The chain recombines TRBV6-1 with TRBJ2-7, with D possibly TRBD1 on 6 matching bases. The CDR3 is 15 amino acids. Deletions cut 4 bases from V and 5 bases from J, with 18 bases between. CDR1 and CDR2 from the germline V gene are MNHNS and SASEGT. CDR3 sequence: CASSGPPGHSHEQYF. In DNA form, the CDR3 reads TGTGCCAGCAGTGGCCCACCGGGACATTCCCACGAGCAGTACTTC.

The chain couples TRBV19 to TRBJ1-1, with TRBD1 identical over 7 bases. The CDR3 totals 15 residues. Trimming took 6 bases from V and 0 from J; bases not matched to a gene: 7. CDR1 is LNHDA and CDR2 is SQIVND in the germline V gene (reference sequence). CDR3: CASRRDSTMNTEAFF. CDR3 sequence (DNA): TGTGCCAGTAGGAGGGACAGTACCATGAACACTGAAGCTTTCTTT.

The V call is TRBV11-2, the J call TRBJ2-5; D ambiguous. The J call could be wrong; TRBJ2-7 is a better fit for the DNA end. In germline, CDR1 is SGHAT, CDR2 FQNNGV. The CDR3 is 13 residues long. This CDR3 is CASSLGRDYEQYF. The CDR3, as DNA: TGTGCCAGCAGCTTAGGGAGAGACTACGAGCAGTACTTC.

J is TRBJ2-3 and V is TRBV15; D is uncertain. Trimming took off 0 bases at V and 1 base at J, with 14 bases between the two ends. This CDR3 is built from 17 residues. CDR1 is LNHNV, CDR2 YYDKDF, per germline (reference sequence). The CDR3 is CATSRDQERARTDTQYF. The DNA of the CDR3 is TGTGCCACCAGCAGAGATCAAGAACGAGCGCGCACAGATACGCAGTATTTT.

The rearrangement joins TRBV4-2 to TRBJ2-5, with D perhaps matching TRBD2 (5 bases). The end of the DNA fits TRBJ2-7 better, so the J call may be wrong. This CDR3 is 14 amino acids long. CDR1 and CDR2 (germline): LGHNA, YNFKEQ. CDR3 in amino acids: CASSQTDSAHEQYF. In DNA, the CDR3 is TGTGCCAGCAGCCAAACGGATAGCGCCCACGAGCAGTACTTC.

The V gene is TRBV11-3, the J gene TRBJ2-2; a weak D match, TRBD1 (6 bases). This CDR3 spans 17 amino acids. Germline-derived CDR1 and CDR2 are SGHNT and YENEEA. Trimming took off 5 bases at V and 0 bases at J, with 16 bases between the two ends. As DNA, the CDR3 is TGTGCCAGCAGCGCTCGGGTGGGGGCGCCGAACACCGGGGAGCTGTTTTTT. It encodes CASSARVGAPNTGELFF.

V gene TRBV15 combines with J gene TRBJ2-7; TRBD1 is a possible D gene (6 bases). The V end lost 1 base, the J end lost 5 bases, and 12 bases lay between the germline ends. Germline V lookup: CDR1 LNHNV, CDR2 YYDKDF (reference sequence). The CDR3 sequence is 14 residues long. The CDR3 DNA sequence: TGTGCCACCAGCAGAGGTCAGGGGAGACACGAGCAGTACTTC. Protein sequence: CATSRGQGRHEQYF.

The chain joins TRBV5-1 to TRBJ2-1, with D maybe TRBD1 (7 bases). The germline V gene has CDR1 SGHRS and CDR2 YFSETQ. With 6 bases removed from V and 4 bases from J, the gap between germline ends came to 11 bases. The CDR3 spans 13 residues. The CDR3 spells CASNAGGYNEQFF. The DNA of the CDR3 is TGCGCCAGCAACGCAGGGGGGTACAATGAGCAGTTCTTC.

The rearrangement links TRBV7-2 to TRBJ1-6, with 8 bases identical to TRBD1. The CDR3 has 17 amino acids. After removal of 5 bases from V and 0 bases from J, the junction contained 6 bases not matched to a gene. Germline V gene lookup returns CDR1 SGHTA and CDR2 FQGNSA. The CDR3 is CASSQMGQVSYNSPLHF. Here the CDR3 DNA reads TGTGCCAGCAGCCAGATGGGACAGGTCTCCTATAATTCACCCCTCCACTTT.

This sequence joins TRBV5-3 and TRBJ2-1; TRBD2 agrees at 11 bases. TRBV5-3 is recorded as an ORF, its role being uncertain. Trimming removed 5 bases from V and 0 bases from J; junction bases left unmatched: 13. This CDR3 contains 19 residues. The DNA of the CDR3 is TGTGCCAGAAGGGTTTGGGGACTAGCGGACCGTGACTCCTACAATGAGCAGTTCTTC. Encoded protein: CARRVWGLADRDSYNEQFF.

The chain links TRBV7-7 to TRBJ2-6; 8 bases agree with TRBD1. Trimming cost V 4 bases and J 0 bases; bases outside gene matches: 8. The length of the CDR3 is 18 residues. Germline V gene sequence: CDR1 SSHAT, CDR2 FNYEAQ (reference sequence). CDR3 sequence (DNA): TGTGCCAGCAGCTGGGCAGGGGGCTTCGTCTCTGGGGCCAACGTCCTGACTTTC. Translation gives CASSWAGGFVSGANVLTF.